This TCR beta chain was profiled in a study of regulatory T cells in long-lasting Graves disease. The time point denotes: newly diagnosed GD, antithyroid drugs for less than 3 months. RNA isolated from PBMCs was used to make the TCR library. Arm-PCR of CDR3 regions with iRepertoire HTBI primers generated TCR beta libraries. One entry per CDR3 protein, called by TCRdb with MiXCR from the multiplex PCR reads. The sample yields around 250,000 distinct CDR3 sequences, 20% seen once. Study-level results: Samples came from peripheral blood alone, without thyroid tissue. Persistent disease favored TRBV28, TRBJ1-2 and TRBJ2-5.

Worth noting for this clonotype: As yet, its antigen is unknown. This may stem from a read error, because a much larger clone lies one nucleotide away. The CDR3 does not end in the conserved phenylalanine or tryptophan, so this is likely a read error.

Germline V gene data show CDR1 as MNHNS and CDR2 as SASEGT. The CDR3 is made up of 14 amino acids. J lost 4 bases, V lost 7 bases, and 7 bases had no gene match. The chain joins TRBV6-1 to TRBJ2-1, with 7 nucleotides matching TRBD2. The material sequenced was peripheral blood mononuclear cells (PBMCs), taken at new diagnosis, from a patient treated with antithyroid drugs. This clonotype was sampled from a female donor with Graves disease. The DNA for the CDR3 is TGTGCCAGCACCTGGGCGGGGGAATACAATGAGCAGTTCCTC. This translates into CASTWAGEYNEQFL.